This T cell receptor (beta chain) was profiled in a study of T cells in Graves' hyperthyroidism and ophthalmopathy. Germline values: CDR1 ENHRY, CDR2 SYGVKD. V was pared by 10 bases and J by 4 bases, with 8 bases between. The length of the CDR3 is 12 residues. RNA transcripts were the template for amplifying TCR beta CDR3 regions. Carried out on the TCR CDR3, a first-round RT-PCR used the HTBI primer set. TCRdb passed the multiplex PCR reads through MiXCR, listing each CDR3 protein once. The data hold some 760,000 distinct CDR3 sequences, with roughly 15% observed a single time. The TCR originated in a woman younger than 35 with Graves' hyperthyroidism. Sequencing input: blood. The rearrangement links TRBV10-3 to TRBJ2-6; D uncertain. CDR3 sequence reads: CATNPGANVLTF. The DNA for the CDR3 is TGTGCCACCAACCCCGGGGCCAACGTCCTGACTTTC.